The present T cell receptor beta chain was sequenced within a study of vaccination and CD4 T cells after COVID-19. Study as a whole: Overlapping spike peptides of SARS-CoV-2, HCoV-NL63, HCoV-OC43 and HCoV-229E were used, and cells were stimulated with them. Study-level results: Median SARS-CoV-2-reactive clonotype numbers rose nonsignificantly, roughly 21 to 38.

The Oncomine TCR Beta short-read assay was applied to DNA of cultured CD4+ T cells. TCRdb independently ran MiXCR on the PCR reads; one entry per CDR3 protein. The sample yields about 6,400 distinct CDR3 sequences, over 45% seen once. Specified treatment: approximately 10-day PBMC culture with coronavirus spike peptide pools or control peptides (ViraFEST assay). Samples of CD4+ T cells were obtained from the unexposed donor before the COVID-19 pandemic (2011-2018). As for this clonotype: Antigen: not known.

J was trimmed by 7 bases and V by 4 bases; bases with no gene match: 8. The germline V gene has CDR1 SGDLS and CDR2 YYNGEE. There are 15 residues in the CDR3. This chain uses TRBV9 with TRBJ1-2; 12 nucleotides line up with TRBD1. Sequenced input: CD4+ T cells from blood, cultured in vitro. The sequence was collected from a human donor in good health. CDR3 residues: CASSPGTGGVSGYTF. The CDR3 region has the DNA TGTGCCAGCAGCCCCGGGACAGGGGGCGTTAGTGGCTACACCTTC.